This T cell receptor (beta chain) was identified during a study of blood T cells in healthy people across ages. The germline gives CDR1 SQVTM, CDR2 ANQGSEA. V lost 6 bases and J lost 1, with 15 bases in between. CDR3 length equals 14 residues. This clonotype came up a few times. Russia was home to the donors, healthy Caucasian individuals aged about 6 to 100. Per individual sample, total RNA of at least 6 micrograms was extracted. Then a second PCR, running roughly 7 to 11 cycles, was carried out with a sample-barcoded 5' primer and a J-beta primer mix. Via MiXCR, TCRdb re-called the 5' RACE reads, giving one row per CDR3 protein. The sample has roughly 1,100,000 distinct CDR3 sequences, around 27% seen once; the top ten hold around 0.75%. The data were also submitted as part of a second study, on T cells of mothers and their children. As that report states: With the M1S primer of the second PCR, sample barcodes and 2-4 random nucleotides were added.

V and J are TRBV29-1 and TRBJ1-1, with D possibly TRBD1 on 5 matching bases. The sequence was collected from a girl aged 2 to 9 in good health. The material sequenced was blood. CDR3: CSVPRRGANTEAFF. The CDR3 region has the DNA TGCAGCGTCCCGAGGAGGGGCGCGAACACTGAAGCTTTCTTT.